This T cell receptor beta chain derives from a study of blood T cell repertoires in COVID-19 (dated by TCRdb to 2020 to 2022). A note on the overall study: The collaborator samples originated in the United States, Italy and Spain and spanned the acute and convalescent phases of COVID-19. The material from the prospective study consisted of cDNA or gDNA derived from T cells, B-cell-depleted T cells, or PBMCs. The dataset comprised deeply sampled blood TCRbeta repertoires from subjects exposed to, actively infected with, or recovered from COVID-19. The repertoires were released in a freely available public database intended as a resource for research on the immune response to SARS-CoV-2. The samples were drawn from two sources: the first 160 participants of the ongoing ImmuneRACE study, and about 1,300 subjects contributed by 6 global collaborators. The sample metadata nearly always contained a de-identified subject ID, COVID-19 status, age in years and sex. HLA class I and class II types, where available, came from metadata supplied by the sample provider rather than from assay-based typing.

This clone turned up a few times. Its antigen is unknown. Base qualities are missing; no much larger clone stands one base away. At one collaborating source in Seattle, patients were enrolled during active infection and were followed longitudinally through the course of disease. Collaborating institutions collected whole blood in K2EDTA tubes following their own protocols. For TCRbeta analysis, collaborator samples were shipped as frozen whole blood, as isolated PBMCs, or as DNA extracted from either sample type. The immunoSEQ Assay, a bias-controlled multiplex PCR, was used to amplify TCRbeta CDR3 regions from genomic DNA. On the study's bioinformatics: Nucleated cell counts per sample were estimated from amplification of reference gene primers within the assay. Sequence reads were collapsed and filtered to measure the absolute abundance of every unique TCRbeta CDR3 rearrangement. Productive Simpson clonality was computed per sample as the square root of Simpson's diversity index over productive rearrangements. The clones in this table, taken by TCRdb from immuneACCESS, are in-frame only. Not every clone is retained; where verified, under half of the shortfall comes from an unresolved V gene, and the cause of the rest is unknown. V and J calls and clone size come straight from that table; D and trimming were deduced from the DNA. The sample table holds approximately 75,000 clones, of which about 88% were seen once. Together, the top ten hold over 6% of the sample.

From cysteine to phenylalanine, the CDR3 is 12 amino acids long. This entry keeps only the CDR3 DNA: 36 bases, framed from base 1. The germline V and J ends show losses of 2 bases and 9 bases respectively, and no gene match explains 0 bases of the junction. CDR1 is given as MNHNS and CDR2 as SASEGT, both from the germline V gene. The paper as a whole reports these results and caveats: Clinical and demographic metadata were provided uncurated, with the amount varying by source and participant.

The sample consisted of peripheral blood. The V and J genes are TRBV6-1 and TRBJ2-1; 8 central bases correspond to TRBD2. The clonotype originates from an elderly man with COVID-19, enrolled during active disease. The CDR3 in this case is CASSERGGEQFF. The sequenced DNA is TGTGCCAGCAGTGAACGGGGGGGTGAGCAGTTCTTC.